The present T cell receptor beta chain was sequenced within a study of post-analysis software for immune sequencing data. TCR beta cDNA libraries included unique molecular identifiers. The yield from approximately 1 to 10 million T cells was roughly 500,000 cDNA molecules in total. Each CDR3 protein is one row after TCRdb ran MiXCR on the PCR reads. Among 700,000 to 800,000 distinct CDR3 sequences listed, 25% to 30% were seen once. Study results and caveats: When compared against controls, multiple sclerosis patients showed significantly lower normalized Chao1 diversity. There were a few TRBV segments more frequent in patients than controls, and TRBV5-6, TRBV5-1 and TRBV20-1 were among them.

Germline loops: CDR1 DFQATT, CDR2 SNEGSKA (reference sequence). The CDR3 has 14 residues. V dropped 3 bases and J dropped 2; count of bases not matched to a gene: 4. This clonotype has a handful of counts. Antigen unknown. The specimen sequenced was blood. The genes are TRBV20-1 and TRBJ2-5; 9 nucleotides agree with TRBD2. The TCR sequence derives from a girl aged 10-17 years with multiple sclerosis. The CDR3 DNA follows: TGCAGTGCTAGGGGGGGACTAGCACAAGAGACCCAGTACTTC. Its translation is CSARGGLAQETQYF.